These 25 T cell receptor beta chains were sequenced from one sample in a study of cytomegalovirus exposure and HLA in healthy donors. The primer mix had 60 Vbeta and 13 Jbeta primers. Sequenced by immunoSEQ multiplex PCR; TCRdb stores in-frame clones only, minus some. This sample's table has over 100,000 clones. Specimen: PBMCs. These receptors originate from a woman in her thirties or forties in good health and CMV-seropositive.

The genes are TRBV10-3 and TRBJ1-4, with D perhaps matching TRBD1 (6 bases). CDR1 is ENHRY, CDR2 SYGVKD, per germline. CDR3 length: 13 residues. Trimming stripped 5 bases from V and 8 bases from J, with 12 bases between. The CDR3 DNA reads as TGTGCCATCAGTCCAGGGGTGGGCGAAAAACTGTTTTTT. Its protein product is CAISPGVGEKLFF.

Worth noting for this clone: Other nucleotide sequences from this sample produce the same CDR3. This chain uses TRBV27 with TRBJ2-7; tentative D call: TRBD1 (6 bases). Trimming left V 4 bases short and J 4 bases short, with 17 bases between. The CDR3 has 15 amino acids. Germline lookup yields CDR1 MNHEY and CDR2 SMNVEV (reference sequence). The CDR3: CASSSLGQGSYEQYF. CDR3 nucleotides: TGTGCCAGCAGTTCCCTCGGCCAGGGGTCATACGAGCAGTACTTC.

The rearrangement uses TRBV4-2 and TRBJ2-7, with TRBD2 matching over 8 bases. Germline loops: CDR1 LGHNA, CDR2 YNFKEQ. J lost 2 bases, V lost 6 bases, and 6 bases had no gene match. The CDR3 is 14 amino acids. The CDR3 DNA follows: TGTGCCAGCAGTCCCGCAGCGGGGGCCTACGAGCAGTACTTC. Its translation: CASSPAAGAYEQYF.

J is TRBJ1-3 and V is TRBV28; TRBD1 matches 7 bases. This CDR3 region has 15 residues. V lost 5 bases and J lost 8; bases outside the gene matches: 12. Germline-derived CDR1 and CDR2 are MDHEN and SYDVKM. DNA of the CDR3: TGTGCCAGCAGTCTTCGCAGGGGGAGACGGGACACCATATATTTT. It translates to CASSLRRGRRDTIYF.

This chain links TRBV14 with TRBJ1-2; D perhaps matches TRBD1 (6 bases). Germline CDR1 is SGHDN and CDR2 is FVKESK. This CDR3 region has 15 residues. Trimming removed 4 bases from V and 3 bases from J, with 15 bases in between. This chain's CDR3 is CASSLGQGPHYGYTF. CDR3 sequence (DNA): TGTGCCAGCAGCCTGGGCCAGGGGCCCCACTATGGCTACACCTTC.

The V gene is TRBV5-1, the J gene TRBJ1-2, with 10 positions matching TRBD1. V trimming: 2 bases; J trimming: 7 bases; junction bases outside the gene matches: 5. Per the germline V gene, CDR1 is SGHRS and CDR2 is YFSETQ. There are 14 residues in the CDR3. The CDR3: CASSLGDRGPGYTF. The CDR3 DNA sequence: TGCGCCAGCAGCTTAGGGGACAGGGGACCTGGCTACACCTTC.

A word on this clone: The sample carries other DNA sequences with the same CDR3. The J gene is TRBJ2-7, the V gene TRBV27, with a tentative D call TRBD2 (6 bases). Between the trimmed V and J ends, which lost 2 bases and 0 bases, there was a span of 11 bases. The length of the CDR3 is 15 residues. Germline CDR1 and CDR2: MNHEY and SMNVEV (reference sequence). In nucleotides, the CDR3 is TGTGCCAGCAGTTTAGCGGGGACCCACTCCTACGAGCAGTACTTC. Amino acid sequence: CASSLAGTHSYEQYF.

The rearrangement links TRBV29-1 to TRBJ2-1; 7 bases are shared with TRBD1. With V trimmed by 5 bases and J by 3 bases, 10 bases remained unmatched. CDR3 length: 15 residues. Germline V gene lookup returns CDR1 SQVTM and CDR2 ANQGSEA. CDR3 region: CSVILDRDFYNEQFF. The CDR3 nucleotides read TGCAGCGTTATCTTAGACAGGGATTTCTACAATGAGCAGTTCTTC.

V and J are TRBV5-4 and TRBJ2-1; D is ambiguous. Trimming shortened V by 0 bases and J by 13 bases, and 14 bases separated the two germline ends. Germline V gene sequence: CDR1 SGHNT, CDR2 YYREEE (reference sequence). This CDR3 is built from 13 residues. CDR3 region: CASSLVGPNRQFF. CDR3 sequence (DNA): TGTGCCAGCAGCTTGGTTGGCCCCAACCGTCAGTTCTTC.

This chain links TRBV5-1 with TRBJ2-3, with 11 positions matching TRBD2. The ends lost 1 base at V and 6 bases at J; junction bases unmatched: 7. This CDR3 is built from 16 residues. Looked up from germline, CDR1 is SGHRS and CDR2 is YFSETQ. The CDR3 nucleotides are TGCGCCAGCAGCTTGTTCCCTAGCGGGAGGTTCGATACGCAGTATTTT. It encodes CASSLFPSGRFDTQYF. The full variable domain, its missing parts supplied by reference TRBV5-1 and TRBJ2-3, is KAGVTQTPRYLIKTRGQQVTLSCSPISGHRSVSWYQQTPGQGLQFLFEYFSETQRNKGNFPGRFSGRQFSNSRSEMNVSTLELGDSALYLCASSLFPSGRFDTQYFGPGTRLTVL.

The V and J genes are TRBV6-1 and TRBJ1-5, with 9 bases aligning to TRBD1. CDR3 length: 16 residues. V shed 0 bases and J 2 bases; nucleotides not matched to a gene: 2. CDR1 and CDR2 from the germline V gene are MNHNS and SASEGT. DNA of the CDR3: TGTGCCAGCAGTGAAGCTTGGACAGGGGGCAATCAGCCCCAGCATTTT. The encoded protein is CASSEAWTGGNQPQHF.

The chain has TRBV29-1 and TRBJ2-1; 11 nucleotides align to TRBD1. Germline CDR1 reads SQVTM; CDR2 reads ANQGSEA. Trimming at V came to 3 bases and at J to 8 bases, leaving 9 bases not matched to a gene. There are 15 residues in the CDR3. CDR3 sequence reads: CSVDVAGQGDHEQFF. The CDR3 coding sequence is TGCAGCGTTGATGTAGCGGGACAGGGGGACCATGAGCAGTTCTTC.

This chain uses TRBV10-3 with TRBJ1-5; TRBD1 agrees at 8 bases. Trimming took 2 bases from V and 7 from J; bases not matched to a gene: 4. The CDR3 runs 14 residues. Per germline, CDR1 ENHRY and CDR2 SYGVKD. CDR3 residues: CAISEDRGGQPQHF. CDR3 sequence (DNA): TGTGCCATCAGTGAGGACAGGGGTGGCCAGCCCCAGCATTTT.

This chain connects TRBV28 to TRBJ2-5; D is uncertain. TRBJ2-7 matches the DNA end more closely, so the J call is doubtful. The V gene's germline CDR1 is MDHEN and CDR2 SYDVKM. This CDR3 region has 15 residues. The DNA for the CDR3 is TGTGCCAGCATAGACTCTAACCGATGGGGCTACGAGCAGTACTTC. It yields the protein CASIDSNRWGYEQYF.

J is TRBJ2-5 and V is TRBV15; no clear D gene. Trimming removed 7 bases at V and 2 bases at J, with 11 bases between. This CDR3 is 13 amino acids long. Germline CDR1 LNHNV, CDR2 YYDKDF (reference sequence). The chain's CDR3 is CATTPLLQETQYF. The CDR3 DNA follows: TGTGCCACCACCCCACTGCTACAAGAGACCCAGTACTTC.

V and J are TRBV7-9 and TRBJ1-2; 11 nucleotides align to TRBD1. In germline, CDR1 is SEHNR, CDR2 FQNEAQ (reference sequence). This CDR3 region has 15 residues. After removal of 4 bases from V and 4 bases from J, the junction contained 5 bases not matched to a gene. CDR3 nucleotides: TGTGCCAGCAGCTACCGGGACAGGGGGGGCTATGGCTACACCTTC. Translating gives CASSYRDRGGYGYTF.

The V and J genes are TRBV11-3 and TRBJ2-2; D unclear. CDR3 length: 15 residues. Per the germline V gene, CDR1 is SGHNT and CDR2 is YENEEA. V was pared by 5 bases and J by 7 bases, with 17 bases between. CDR3 sequence (DNA): TGTGCCAGCAGCCTTAGATCAGATGCGGTCGGGGAGCTGTTTTTT. Translation gives CASSLRSDAVGELFF. The whole variable domain, filled in from reference TRBV11-3 and TRBJ2-2, reads EAGVVQSPRYKIIEKKQPVAFWCNPISGHNTLYWYLQNLGQGPELLIRYENEEAVDDSQLPKDRFSAERLKGVDSTLKIQPAELGDSAVYLCASSLRSDAVGELFFGEGSRLTVL.

The V call is TRBV15, the J call TRBJ1-2; 7 nucleotides line up with TRBD1. CDR3 length: 13 amino acids. Trimming at V came to 4 bases and at J to 8 bases, leaving 7 bases not matched to a gene. The V gene's germline CDR1 is LNHNV and CDR2 YYDKDF (reference sequence). The CDR3 reads CATSTETGRGYTF. CDR3 sequence (DNA): TGTGCCACCAGCACCGAGACAGGGCGAGGCTACACCTTC. Combining the CDR3 with reference TRBV15 and TRBJ1-2 gives the whole variable domain DAMVIQNPRYQVTQFGKPVTLSCSQTLNHNVMYWYQQKSSQAPKLLFHYYDKDFNNEADTPDNFQSRRPNTSFCFLDIRSPGLGDTAMYLCATSTETGRGYTFGSGTRLTVV.

V is TRBV28 and J is TRBJ1-2, with 7 bases fitting TRBD1. The junction had 9 bases not matched to a gene; V was cut back by 6 bases and J by 8 bases. Germline V lookup: CDR1 MDHEN, CDR2 SYDVKM. CDR3 length: 13 residues. CDR3 residues: CASRPGQESGYTF. The CDR3 DNA reads TGTGCCAGCAGGCCCGGACAGGAGAGCGGCTACACCTTC.

V and J are TRBV6-6 and TRBJ2-1, with 7 nucleotides matching TRBD2. V gave up 1 base and J gave up 7 bases; unmatched junction bases: 4. The germline CDR1 and CDR2 sequences are MNHNY and SVGAGI (reference sequence). This CDR3 region has 14 residues. The CDR3 sequence is CASSYWSGRNEQFF. The DNA of the CDR3 is TGTGCCAGCAGTTACTGGTCCGGGAGGAATGAGCAGTTCTTC.

This CDR3 reads CASSRTSGRAHTGELFF. The CDR3 bases are TGTGCCAGCAGTCGGACTAGCGGGAGGGCCCACACCGGGGAGCTGTTTTTT. This chain uses TRBV2 with TRBJ2-2; 15 bases map to TRBD2. The CDR3 spans 17 residues. V trimming: 5 bases; J trimming: 3 bases; junction bases outside the gene matches: 4. The germline V gene has CDR1 SNHLY and CDR2 FYNNEI. The whole variable domain, filled in from reference TRBV2 and TRBJ2-2, reads EPEVTQTPSHQVTQMGQEVILRCVPISNHLYFYWYRQILGQKVEFLVSFYNNEISEKSEIFDDQFSVERPDGSNFTLKIRSTKLEDSAMYFCASSRTSGRAHTGELFFGEGSRLTVL.

This sequence joins TRBV14 and TRBJ2-7; D is possibly TRBD1 (7 bases). CDR1 is SGHDN, CDR2 FVKESK, per germline. Trimming left V 2 bases short and J 6 bases short, with 11 bases between. The CDR3 sequence is 13 residues long. The CDR3 bases are TGTGCCAGCAGCCAATCCAGGGGGGTCGAGCAGTACTTC. Translation gives CASSQSRGVEQYF.

V usage is TRBV25-1 and J usage is TRBJ1-2, with 9 bases fitting TRBD1. With 1 base clipped from V and 8 bases from J, the junction kept 5 bases outside the gene matches. Germline V gene sequence: CDR1 MGHDK, CDR2 SYGVNS. CDR3 length: 14 amino acids. CDR3 DNA sequence: TGTGCCAGCAGTGAATTGGGACAGGGAAGGGGCTACACCTTC. Translation: CASSELGQGRGYTF.

The rearrangement links TRBV28 to TRBJ2-1; TRBD2 matches at 12 bases. This CDR3 spans 18 amino acids. Looked up from germline, CDR1 is MDHEN and CDR2 is SYDVKM. The junction had 13 bases not matched to a gene; V was cut back by 6 bases and J by 4 bases. The CDR3 protein is CASSTTSSGRAGYNEQFF. The DNA for the CDR3 is TGTGCCAGCAGCACGACCTCTAGCGGGAGGGCCGGGTACAATGAGCAGTTCTTC.

This chain uses TRBV2 with TRBJ1-2; 7 bases are shared with TRBD1. In germline, CDR1 is SNHLY, CDR2 FYNNEI. This CDR3 spans 15 amino acids. Trimming took 5 bases from V and 0 from J; bases not matched to a gene: 6. CDR3 in amino acids: CASSWDSQANYGYTF. For the CDR3, the DNA is TGTGCCAGCAGTTGGGACAGCCAAGCTAACTATGGCTACACCTTC.